One and the same sample provided the 8 T cell receptor beta chains below, sequenced in a study of graft-versus-host responses after intestinal transplantation. Sequencing used immunoSEQ multiplex PCR; TCRdb keeps in-frame clones, though not all of them. The table has about 89,000 clones, 91% seen once. Their antigen targets remain unknown. The sample was unstimulated CD4+ T cells sorted from spleen or lymph node cells, taken before intestinal transplant. The receptors here all came from a human donor who received an intestinal transplant.

With regard to this clone: The limits of the CDR3 on the DNA are not certain, so only TCRdb's listed CDR3 is given. The J gene is TRBJ1-1, the V gene TRBV6-6; the table names TRBD1, a call not compared with the DNA. The CDR3 contains 15 residues when both ends are counted. CDR1 MNHNY and CDR2 SVGAGI come from the germline V gene (reference sequence). CDR3 protein: CASSYFQVSNTEAFF.

This clone came up once. The chain links TRBV29-1 to TRBJ2-4; 7 bases are a match to TRBD1. Germline V lookup: CDR1 SQVTM, CDR2 ANQGSEA. V lost 4 bases and J lost 5; bases outside the gene matches: 8. The CDR3 extends over 14 amino acids. CDR3 DNA sequence: TGCAGCGTTGTGCGAGGACAGGACCAAAACATTCAGTACTTC. This translates into CSVVRGQDQNIQYF.

The chain carries TRBV19 and TRBJ1-6; 9 bases fit TRBD1. Germline assignment: CDR1 LNHDA and CDR2 SQIVND (reference sequence). The V segment lost 2 bases and the J segment 6 bases; nucleotides outside the gene matches: 5. CDR3 length: 16 residues. CDR3 amino acids: CASSISGTGSNSPLHF. Written as DNA, the CDR3 is TGTGCCAGTAGTATAAGTGGGACAGGGTCTAATTCACCCCTCCACTTT.

This chain connects TRBV5-1 to TRBJ2-3; 10 bases fit TRBD2. CDR1 and CDR2 (germline): SGHRS, YFSETQ. This CDR3 contains 16 residues. With 4 bases clipped from V and 2 bases from J, the junction kept 7 bases outside the gene matches. CDR3 sequence (DNA): TGCGCCAGCAGCGTACTAGCGGGGACCGTCACAGATACGCAGTATTTT. This gives the protein CASSVLAGTVTDTQYF.

The rearrangement joins TRBV29-1 to TRBJ1-3; 8 bases agree with TRBD1. The ends lost 4 bases at V and 2 bases at J; junction bases unmatched: 16. There are 18 residues in the CDR3. CDR1 is SQVTM and CDR2 is ANQGSEA in the germline V gene. CDR3 in DNA: TGCAGCGTTGGGGGGACTCGACAGGGGACGTTCCCTGGAAACACCATATATTTT. Protein: CSVGGTRQGTFPGNTIYF.

The chain has TRBV7-8 and TRBJ1-5, with D possibly being TRBD1 (5 bases). CDR3 size: 15 residues. Germline CDR1 reads SGHVS; CDR2 reads FQNEAQ. The V end lost 5 bases, the J end lost 3 bases, and 14 bases lay between the germline ends. Written as DNA, the CDR3 is TGTGCCAGCAGCCTGGACGGGGGATACAATCAGCCCCAGCATTTT. Protein sequence: CASSLDGGYNQPQHF.

J is TRBJ1-5 and V is TRBV18, with a possible D match to TRBD1 (6 bases). From germline, CDR1 is KGHSH and CDR2 LQKENI. CDR3 size: 15 residues. V dropped 3 bases and J dropped 5 bases, with 14 bases sitting between them. CDR3 in DNA: TGTGCCAGCTCACCCAGAGGACAGCGAGATCAGCCCCAGCATTTT. Translating gives CASSPRGQRDQPQHF.

This chain joins TRBV2 and TRBJ2-5; TRBD2 is a possible D gene (6 bases). This CDR3 has 12 amino acids. The germline V and J ends were trimmed by 8 bases and 10 bases, with 17 bases remaining between them. Per germline, CDR1 SNHLY and CDR2 FYNNEI. CDR3 in amino acids: CASGVAVPIQYF. CDR3 DNA sequence: TGTGCCAGCGGAGTAGCGGTCCCCATCCAGTACTTC.